The rows below give T cell receptor beta chains drawn from one sample of a study of T-cell reconstitution after alpha-beta-depleted transplantation in children. Each CDR3 protein gets one entry after TCRdb re-called the PCR reads with MiXCR. This sample has fewer than 500,000 distinct CDR3 sequences, with 43% found just once. The source was PBMCs, collected before TCRalphabeta/CD19-depleted stem cell transplant. Receptors originate from a girl aged 2-10 years with aplastic anemia, due to receive a stem cell transplant. CDR3s include the opening cysteine and the closing phenylalanine or tryptophan. The order of the fields is clone size, V gene, D gene, J gene, CDR3 DNA, CDR3 protein. D genes are given only for firm matches. Where a row states a size, it is once, few, many or the class of an expanded clone; other rows omit it.

clone size: -; V gene: TRBV5-1; D gene: TRBD1; J gene: TRBJ2-7; CDR3 DNA: TGCGCCAGCAGCTCACAGGGGCTGATACCATACGAGCAGTACTTC; CDR3 protein: CASSSQGLIPYEQYF
clone size: -; V gene: TRBV6-1; D gene: -; J gene: TRBJ1-2; CDR3 DNA: TGTGCCAGCAGTGACGGCCCAAGAAGGGCCAGGAGCTTC; CDR3 protein: CASSDGPRRARSF
clone size: -; V gene: TRBV5-1; D gene: TRBD1; J gene: TRBJ2-7; CDR3 DNA: TGCGCCAGCAGCATATCTCCGGGACAGGGACATAACGAGCACTACTTC; CDR3 protein: CASSISPGQGHNEHYF
clone size: -; V gene: TRBV28; D gene: TRBD1; J gene: TRBJ1-5; CDR3 DNA: TGTGCCAGCCTATTCGGGACAGGGAATCAGCCCCAGCATTTT; CDR3 protein: CASLFGTGNQPQHF
clone size: -; V gene: TRBV20-1; D gene: -; J gene: TRBJ2-5; CDR3 DNA: TGCAGTGCTAGGGTGGCCGGAAAGCGTCGAGAGACCCAGTACTTC; CDR3 protein: CSARVAGKRRETQYF
clone size: -; V gene: TRBV7-8; D gene: -; J gene: TRBJ2-1; CDR3 DNA: TGTGCCAGCAGCTTAGGGGTAGGCCCCGGAGTTCTTATGTTCTTC; CDR3 protein: CASSLGVGPGVLMFF
clone size: -; V gene: TRBV12-3/TRBV12-4; D gene: -; J gene: TRBJ2-1; CDR3 DNA: TGTGCCAGCAGTTCATCCCTTAGCAATGAGCAGTTCTTC; CDR3 protein: CASSSSLSNEQFF
clone size: -; V gene: TRBV30; D gene: -; J gene: TRBJ2-7; CDR3 DNA: TGTGCCTGGAGTCGACTTCCAGGGTACGAGCAGTACTTC; CDR3 protein: CAWSRLPGYEQYF
clone size: -; V gene: TRBV15; D gene: -; J gene: TRBJ2-6; CDR3 DNA: TGTGCCACCAGCAGAGCGGATCCTGGGGCCAACGTCCTGACTTTC; CDR3 protein: CATSRADPGANVLTF
clone size: -; V gene: TRBV15; D gene: -; J gene: TRBJ2-2; CDR3 DNA: TGTGCCACCAGCAGAGATCTACTCGCGCAGAACGGGGAGCTGTTTTTT; CDR3 protein: CATSRDLLAQNGELFF
clone size: few; V gene: TRBV10-3; D gene: -; J gene: TRBJ2-6; CDR3 DNA: TGTGCCATCAGTGGTGCTATGGGCTCTGGGGCCAACGTCCTGACTTTC; CDR3 protein: CAISGAMGSGANVLTF
clone size: many; V gene: TRBV20-1; D gene: -; J gene: TRBJ2-3; CDR3 DNA: TGCAGTGCTAGCGGCGGGGAGGCAACAGATACGCAGTATTTT; CDR3 protein: CSASGGEATDTQYF
clone size: few; V gene: TRBV6-4; D gene: -; J gene: TRBJ2-3; CDR3 DNA: TGTGCCAGCAGCCGCGCGGGGAGGATCTTGCAGTATAGCACAGATACGCAGTATTTT; CDR3 protein: CASSRAGRILQYSTDTQYF
clone size: -; V gene: TRBV10-3; D gene: TRBD2; J gene: TRBJ2-1; CDR3 DNA: TGTGCCATGAGGACTAGCGGGAATTTCGGTGAGCAGTTCTTC; CDR3 protein: CAMRTSGNFGEQFF
clone size: many; V gene: TRBV3-1; D gene: -; J gene: TRBJ2-3; CDR3 DNA: TGTGCCAGCAAAGGGACGGAACCCCTTGAGGATACGCAGTATTTT; CDR3 protein: CASKGTEPLEDTQYF
clone size: -; V gene: TRBV28; D gene: -; J gene: TRBJ2-2; CDR3 DNA: TGTGCCAGCAGTTTTTGGGCCGGGGAGCTGTTTTTT; CDR3 protein: CASSFWAGELFF
clone size: -; V gene: TRBV15; D gene: -; J gene: TRBJ2-1; CDR3 DNA: TGTGCCACCAGCAGAGAAGGGGGAGCGGCCAATGAGCAGTTCTTC; CDR3 protein: CATSREGGAANEQFF
clone size: -; V gene: TRBV12-3/TRBV12-4; D gene: -; J gene: TRBJ1-4; CDR3 DNA: TGTGCCAGCAGTTTTTTCGCAGGGCAGAAAAAACTGTTTTTT; CDR3 protein: CASSFFAGQKKLFF
clone size: many; V gene: TRBV5-6; D gene: -; J gene: TRBJ2-2; CDR3 DNA: TGTGCCAGCAGCTTGGCCCGGAGGGGGGAGCTGTTTTTT; CDR3 protein: CASSLARRGELFF
clone size: many; V gene: TRBV5-1; D gene: TRBD2; J gene: TRBJ2-7; CDR3 DNA: TGCGCCAGCAGCTCGAGGGCTACTAGCGGGAACTACGAGCAGTACTTC; CDR3 protein: CASSSRATSGNYEQYF
clone size: -; V gene: TRBV18; D gene: TRBD1; J gene: TRBJ2-7; CDR3 DNA: TGTGCCAGCTCACGTGCCCGGGACAGGGATTTAAACGAGCAGTACTTC; CDR3 protein: CASSRARDRDLNEQYF
clone size: few; V gene: TRBV5-1; D gene: TRBD1; J gene: TRBJ1-2; CDR3 DNA: TGCGCCAGCAGCCCCGGACAGGGGTACTATGGCTACACCTTC; CDR3 protein: CASSPGQGYYGYTF
clone size: many; V gene: TRBV7-9; D gene: TRBD2; J gene: TRBJ2-1; CDR3 DNA: TGTGCCAGCAGCTCAGGACTAGCGGGAGACAATGAGCAGTTCTTC; CDR3 protein: CASSSGLAGDNEQFF
clone size: -; V gene: TRBV20-1; D gene: TRBD2; J gene: TRBJ2-1; CDR3 DNA: TGCAGTGCTAGAGCCCCCCCGGGACTAGCGGGAGTCCACAATGAGCAGTTCTTC; CDR3 protein: CSARAPPGLAGVHNEQFF
clone size: once; V gene: TRBV4-1; D gene: -; J gene: TRBJ2-1; CDR3 DNA: TGCGCCAGCAGCCAAGATCTTTGGCGAAGTGAGCAGTTCTTC; CDR3 protein: CASSQDLWRSEQFF
clone size: -; V gene: TRBV12-3/TRBV12-4; D gene: TRBD2; J gene: TRBJ2-1; CDR3 DNA: TGTGCCAGCAGTCGAACCCTAGCGGGGCTTCGCCAGGAGCAGTTCTTC; CDR3 protein: CASSRTLAGLRQEQFF
clone size: many; V gene: TRBV5-1; D gene: -; J gene: TRBJ1-4; CDR3 DNA: TGCGCCAGCAGCCCCGGGACGCTGCGTGAAAAACTGTTTTTT; CDR3 protein: CASSPGTLREKLFF
clone size: many; V gene: TRBV12-3/TRBV12-4; D gene: TRBD2; J gene: TRBJ2-2; CDR3 DNA: TGTGCCAGCAGAACACCCAGCGGGAGGGCCACCGGGGAGCTGTTTTTT; CDR3 protein: CASRTPSGRATGELFF
clone size: once; V gene: TRBV20-1; D gene: TRBD1; J gene: TRBJ1-1; CDR3 DNA: TGCAGTGCTAGAGAGAGACAGGGGGGATACACTGAAGCTTTCTTT; CDR3 protein: CSARERQGGYTEAFF
clone size: -; V gene: TRBV29-1; D gene: -; J gene: TRBJ2-1; CDR3 DNA: TGCAGCGTTGAAGGGGGTGGCGGGGCCCTCTCCTACAATGAGCAGTTCTTC; CDR3 protein: CSVEGGGGALSYNEQFF
clone size: -; V gene: TRBV6-1; D gene: -; J gene: TRBJ2-4; CDR3 DNA: TGTGCCAGCAGACGGAGGGCCAAAAACATTCAGTACTTC; CDR3 protein: CASRRRAKNIQYF
clone size: few; V gene: TRBV5-1; D gene: -; J gene: TRBJ2-5; CDR3 DNA: TGCGCCAGCAGCTTGGATGGGACGCGGTCAGAGACCCAGTACTTC; CDR3 protein: CASSLDGTRSETQYF
clone size: few; V gene: TRBV7-9; D gene: TRBD2; J gene: TRBJ2-2; CDR3 DNA: TGTGCCAGCAGCCCGACTAGCGGGGGCACCGGGGAGCTGTTTTTT; CDR3 protein: CASSPTSGGTGELFF
clone size: few; V gene: TRBV6-1; D gene: TRBD1; J gene: TRBJ1-2; CDR3 DNA: TGTGCCAGCAGTAGGACAGGGGCCGTCGTTAACTATGGCTACACCTTC; CDR3 protein: CASSRTGAVVNYGYTF
clone size: -; V gene: TRBV9; D gene: -; J gene: TRBJ2-1; CDR3 DNA: TGTGCCAGCAGCGCTACTAGTTCCCGGAATGAGCAGTTCTTC; CDR3 protein: CASSATSSRNEQFF
clone size: many; V gene: TRBV19; D gene: -; J gene: TRBJ2-1; CDR3 DNA: TGTGCCAGTAGTACAAGCTGGGCCTATGAGCAGTTCTTC; CDR3 protein: CASSTSWAYEQFF
clone size: few; V gene: TRBV12-3/TRBV12-4; D gene: TRBD1; J gene: TRBJ2-1; CDR3 DNA: TGTGCCAGCAGCCCTTCCCGGGACAGGGCCCCTGAGCAGTTCTTC; CDR3 protein: CASSPSRDRAPEQFF
clone size: few; V gene: TRBV6-2/TRBV6-3; D gene: TRBD1; J gene: TRBJ1-1; CDR3 DNA: TGTGCCAGCATTAAAGGGGGCGCCTCTGAAGCTTTCTTT; CDR3 protein: CASIKGGASEAFF
clone size: -; V gene: TRBV30; D gene: -; J gene: TRBJ1-6; CDR3 DNA: TGTGCCTGGAAGTCCCAGGGGAATTCACCCCTCCACTTT; CDR3 protein: CAWKSQGNSPLHF
clone size: -; V gene: TRBV9; D gene: TRBD1; J gene: TRBJ2-2; CDR3 DNA: TGTGCCAGCAGCACTGCCGGGACAGGGAACACCGGGGAGCTGTTTTTT; CDR3 protein: CASSTAGTGNTGELFF